The clone carrying this T cell receptor beta chain was observed a handful of times. The source of the sample is a study of early T cells in non-severe SARS-CoV-2 infection. Attached unique molecular identifiers marked individual cDNA molecules. In TCRdb, the 5' RACE reads were re-called with MiXCR into one record per CDR3 protein. Counted here are 60,000 or so distinct CDR3 sequences, around 10% occurring once; the ten biggest clones make up about 3.9%. This CDR3 is built from 19 residues. The ends lost 2 bases at V and 2 bases at J; junction bases unmatched: 6. Germline assignment: CDR1 SGHRS and CDR2 YFSETQ.

This chain joins TRBV5-1 and TRBJ2-6, with 14 bases fitting TRBD2. The sequencing used whole blood, collected at baseline. The sequence came from an adult who was a healthcare worker with PCR-confirmed SARS-CoV-2 infection or an uninfected control (not recorded which). The CDR3 DNA follows: TGCGCCAGCAGCTTACTGGGACTAGCGGGAGACGCTGGGGCCAACGTCCTGACTTTC. This sequence encodes CASSLLGLAGDAGANVLTF.